The following is a T cell receptor beta chain sequence with its context. V gave up 10 bases and J gave up 8 bases, with 9 bases separating them. Looked up from germline, CDR1 is SGHVS and CDR2 is FQNEAQ. This CDR3 contains 10 residues. The sample originates from a study of technical replicates of blood from a handful of donors. Method: immunoSEQ multiplex PCR; TCRdb's copy keeps in-frame clones and lacks some. The sample holds 65,000 to 85,000 clones, over 90% seen once. Sequenced material: T cells isolated from PBMCs. The chain combines TRBV7-8 with TRBJ2-1, with D unclear. The clonotype originates from a human donor in good health. The CDR3 loop is CATSRDEQFF. As DNA, the CDR3 is TGTGCCACATCACGCGATGAGCAGTTCTTC.